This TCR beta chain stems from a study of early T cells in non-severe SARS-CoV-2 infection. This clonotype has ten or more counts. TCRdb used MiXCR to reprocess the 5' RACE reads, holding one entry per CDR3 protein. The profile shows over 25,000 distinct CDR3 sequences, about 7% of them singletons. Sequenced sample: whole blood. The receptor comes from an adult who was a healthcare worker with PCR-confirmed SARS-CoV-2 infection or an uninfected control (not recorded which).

The CDR3 region is CASSLSWGDSEQYF. In DNA form, the CDR3 reads TGTGCCAGCAGTTTATCTTGGGGGGACTCCGAGCAGTACTTC. The chain has TRBV28 and TRBJ2-7, with D possibly TRBD2 on 6 matching bases. CDR1 and CDR2 (germline): MDHEN, SYDVKM. V was shortened by 1 base and J by 6 bases, with 13 bases between the two germline ends. The CDR3 runs 14 residues. The complete variable domain, with remaining parts taken from reference TRBV28 and TRBJ2-7, reads DVKVTQSSRYLVKRTGEKVFLECVQDMDHENMFWYRQDPGLGLRLIYFSYDVKMKEKGDIPEGYSVSREKKERFSLILESASTNQTSMYLCASSLSWGDSEQYFGPGTRLTVT.